This TCR beta chain was sequenced in a study of cytomegalovirus exposure and HLA in healthy donors. Study results and caveats: When analyzed later, the rates of TCR association showed variation by HLA locus, with DRB1 the most and HLA-C the fewest. Donors were assumed by presence/absence analyses to have roughly uniform sequencing depth.

Germline loops: CDR1 SGDLS, CDR2 YYNGEE. The V gene end was trimmed by 4 bases and the J gene end by 2 bases; junction bases not matched to a gene: 5. The CDR3 is made up of 14 amino acids. Primers included in the PCR were 60 Vbeta and 13 Jbeta primers. Generated by immunoSEQ multiplex PCR, the TCRdb table keeps only in-frame clones and is missing some. Among some 120,000 clones listed, about two thirds were seen once. A word on this clone: The target antigen is unknown.

The source material was PBMCs. The chain uses TRBV9 and TRBJ1-1, with TRBD1 identical over 7 bases. The receptor was derived from a woman between 40 and 50 years old in good health and CMV-seropositive. The chain's CDR3 is CASSPAGGNTEAFF. The CDR3 nucleotides are TGTGCCAGCAGCCCAGCAGGGGGAAACACTGAAGCTTTCTTT. Variable domain in full (rest from reference TRBV9 and TRBJ1-1): DSGVTQTPKHLITATGQRVTLRCSPRSGDLSVYWYQQSLDQGLQFLIQYYNGEERAKGNILERFSAQQFPDLHSELNLSSLELGDSALYFCASSPAGGNTEAFFGQGTRLTVV.